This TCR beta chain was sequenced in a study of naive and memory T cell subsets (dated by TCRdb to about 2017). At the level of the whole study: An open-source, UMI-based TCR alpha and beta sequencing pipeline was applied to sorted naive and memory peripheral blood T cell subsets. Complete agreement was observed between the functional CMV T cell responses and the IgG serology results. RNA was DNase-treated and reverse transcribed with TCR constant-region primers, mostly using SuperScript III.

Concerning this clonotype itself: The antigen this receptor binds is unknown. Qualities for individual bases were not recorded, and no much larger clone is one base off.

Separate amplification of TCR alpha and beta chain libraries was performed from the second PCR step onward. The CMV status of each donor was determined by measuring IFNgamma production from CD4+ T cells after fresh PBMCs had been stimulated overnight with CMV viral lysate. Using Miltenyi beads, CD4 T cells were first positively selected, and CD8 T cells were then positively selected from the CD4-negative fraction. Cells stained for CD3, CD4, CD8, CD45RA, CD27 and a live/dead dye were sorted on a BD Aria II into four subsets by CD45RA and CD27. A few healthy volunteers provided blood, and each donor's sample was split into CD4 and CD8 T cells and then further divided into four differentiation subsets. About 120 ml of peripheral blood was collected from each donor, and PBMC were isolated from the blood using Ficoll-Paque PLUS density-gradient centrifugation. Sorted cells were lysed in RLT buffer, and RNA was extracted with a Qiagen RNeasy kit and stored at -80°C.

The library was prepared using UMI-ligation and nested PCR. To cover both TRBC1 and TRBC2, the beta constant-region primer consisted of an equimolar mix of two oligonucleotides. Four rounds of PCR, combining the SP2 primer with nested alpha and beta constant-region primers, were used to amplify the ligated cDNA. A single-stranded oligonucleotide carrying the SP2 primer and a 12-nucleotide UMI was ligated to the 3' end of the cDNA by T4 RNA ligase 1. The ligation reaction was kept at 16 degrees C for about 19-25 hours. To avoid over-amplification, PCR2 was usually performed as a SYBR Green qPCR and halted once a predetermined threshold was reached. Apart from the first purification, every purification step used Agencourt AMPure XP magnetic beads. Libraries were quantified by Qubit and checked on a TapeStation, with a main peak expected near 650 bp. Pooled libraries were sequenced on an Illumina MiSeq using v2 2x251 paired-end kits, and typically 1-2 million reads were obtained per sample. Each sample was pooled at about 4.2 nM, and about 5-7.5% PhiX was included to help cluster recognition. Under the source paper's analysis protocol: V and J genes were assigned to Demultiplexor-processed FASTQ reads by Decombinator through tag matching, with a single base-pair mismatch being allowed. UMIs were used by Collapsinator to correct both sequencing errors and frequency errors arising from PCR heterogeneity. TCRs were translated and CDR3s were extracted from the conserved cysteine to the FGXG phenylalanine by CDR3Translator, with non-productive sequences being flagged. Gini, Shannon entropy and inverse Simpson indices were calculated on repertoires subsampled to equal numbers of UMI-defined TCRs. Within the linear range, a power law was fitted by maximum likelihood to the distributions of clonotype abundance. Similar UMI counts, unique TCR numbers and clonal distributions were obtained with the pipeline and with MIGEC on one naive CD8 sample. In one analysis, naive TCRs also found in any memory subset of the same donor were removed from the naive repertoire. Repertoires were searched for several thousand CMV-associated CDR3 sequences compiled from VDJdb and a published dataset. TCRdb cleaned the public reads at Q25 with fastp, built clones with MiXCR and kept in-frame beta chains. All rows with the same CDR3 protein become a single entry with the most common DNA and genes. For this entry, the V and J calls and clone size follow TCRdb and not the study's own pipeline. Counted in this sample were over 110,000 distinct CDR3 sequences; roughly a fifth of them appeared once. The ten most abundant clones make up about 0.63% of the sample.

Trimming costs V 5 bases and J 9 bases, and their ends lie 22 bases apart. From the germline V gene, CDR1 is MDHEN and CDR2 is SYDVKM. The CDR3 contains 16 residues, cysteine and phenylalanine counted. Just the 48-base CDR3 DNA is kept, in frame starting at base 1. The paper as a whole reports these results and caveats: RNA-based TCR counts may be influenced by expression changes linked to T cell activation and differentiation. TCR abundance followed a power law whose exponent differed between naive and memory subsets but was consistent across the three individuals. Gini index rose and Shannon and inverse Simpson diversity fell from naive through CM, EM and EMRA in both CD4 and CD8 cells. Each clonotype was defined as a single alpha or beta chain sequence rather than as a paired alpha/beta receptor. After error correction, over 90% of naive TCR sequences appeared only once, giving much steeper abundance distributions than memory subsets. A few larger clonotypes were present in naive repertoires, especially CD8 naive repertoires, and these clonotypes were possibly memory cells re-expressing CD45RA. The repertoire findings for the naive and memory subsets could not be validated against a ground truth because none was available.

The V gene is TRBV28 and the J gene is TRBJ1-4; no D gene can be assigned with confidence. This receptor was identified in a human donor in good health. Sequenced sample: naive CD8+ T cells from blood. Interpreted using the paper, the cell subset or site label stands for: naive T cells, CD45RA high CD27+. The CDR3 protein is CASSMFEGWESQKLFF. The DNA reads TGTGCCAGCAGTATGTTCGAGGGTTGGGAGTCTCAAAAACTGTTTTTT.